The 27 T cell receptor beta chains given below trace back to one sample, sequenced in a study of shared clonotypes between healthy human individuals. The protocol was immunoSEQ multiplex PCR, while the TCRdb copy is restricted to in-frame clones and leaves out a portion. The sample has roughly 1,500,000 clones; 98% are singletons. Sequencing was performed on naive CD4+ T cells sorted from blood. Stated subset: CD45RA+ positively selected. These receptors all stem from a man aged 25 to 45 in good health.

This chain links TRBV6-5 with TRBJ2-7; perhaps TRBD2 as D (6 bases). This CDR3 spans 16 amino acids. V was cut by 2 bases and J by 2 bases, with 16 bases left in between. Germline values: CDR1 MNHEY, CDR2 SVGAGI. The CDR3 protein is CASSYGRGVVPYEQYF. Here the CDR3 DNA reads TGTGCCAGCAGTTACGGCCGCGGGGTTGTCCCCTACGAGCAGTACTTC.

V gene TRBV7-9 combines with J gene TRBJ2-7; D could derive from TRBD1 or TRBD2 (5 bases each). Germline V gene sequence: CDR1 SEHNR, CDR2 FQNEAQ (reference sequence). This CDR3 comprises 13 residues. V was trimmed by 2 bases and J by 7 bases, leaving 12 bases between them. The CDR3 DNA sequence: TGTGCCAGCAGCTTATGGGGGAGCGGAGAGCAGTACTTC. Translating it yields CASSLWGSGEQYF. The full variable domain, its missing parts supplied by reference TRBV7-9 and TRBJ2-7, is DTGVSQNPRHKITKRGQNVTFRCDPISEHNRLYWYRQTLGQGPEFLTYFQNEAQLEKSRLLSDRFSAERPKGSFSTLEIQRTEQGDSAMYLCASSLWGSGEQYFGPGTRLTVT.

In DNA, the CDR3 is TGTGCCAGCAGCGTAGGAGCGGGAAACTACAATGAGCAGTTCTTC. Encoded protein: CASSVGAGNYNEQFF. The V gene is TRBV9, the J gene TRBJ2-1; 7 bases are a match to TRBD2. After removal of 0 bases from V and 3 bases from J, the junction contained 3 bases not matched to a gene. This CDR3 is built from 15 residues. Germline V lookup: CDR1 SGDLS, CDR2 YYNGEE.

CDR3 DNA sequence: TGCGCCAGCAGTCAATCTTACGGTAACTCTGGGGCCAACGTCCTGACTTTC. It encodes CASSQSYGNSGANVLTF. The V and J genes are TRBV23-1 and TRBJ2-6; D gene ambiguous. TRBV23-1 is an open reading frame whose function is uncertain. This CDR3 contains 17 residues. Deletions cut 0 bases from V and 0 bases from J, with 9 bases between.

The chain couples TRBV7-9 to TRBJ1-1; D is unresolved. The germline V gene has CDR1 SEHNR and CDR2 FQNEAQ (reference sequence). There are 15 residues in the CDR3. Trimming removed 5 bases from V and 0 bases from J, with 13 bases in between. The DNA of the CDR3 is TGTGCCAGCAGCCAGACCTCGACGGTGAACACTGAAGCTTTCTTT. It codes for CASSQTSTVNTEAFF.

DNA of the CDR3: TGCGCCAGCAGTCCCAAACCAGGGGACTTGAACACTGAAGCTTTCTTT. Its translation is CASSPKPGDLNTEAFF. The chain couples TRBV5-1 to TRBJ1-1; tentatively, D is TRBD1 (6 bases). Between the trimmed V and J ends, which lost 5 bases and 0 bases, there was a span of 17 bases. CDR1 and CDR2 from the germline V gene are SGHRS and YFSETQ. CDR3 size: 16 residues. The full variable domain, its missing parts supplied by reference TRBV5-1 and TRBJ1-1, is KAGVTQTPRYLIKTRGQQVTLSCSPISGHRSVSWYQQTPGQGLQFLFEYFSETQRNKGNFPGRFSGRQFSNSRSEMNVSTLELGDSALYLCASSPKPGDLNTEAFFGQGTRLTVV.

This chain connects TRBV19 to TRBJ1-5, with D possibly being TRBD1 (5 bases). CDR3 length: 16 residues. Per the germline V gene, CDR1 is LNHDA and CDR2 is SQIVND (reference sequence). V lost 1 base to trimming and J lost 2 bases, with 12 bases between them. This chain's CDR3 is CASSIGPGRGNQPQHF. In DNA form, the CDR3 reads TGTGCCAGTAGTATAGGTCCAGGGCGAGGCAATCAGCCCCAGCATTTT.

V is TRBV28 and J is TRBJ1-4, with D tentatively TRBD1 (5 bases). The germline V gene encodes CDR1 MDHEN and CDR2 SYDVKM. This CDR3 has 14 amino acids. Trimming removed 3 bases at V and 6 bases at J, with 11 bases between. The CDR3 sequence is CASSFWQGDEKLFF. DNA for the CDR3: TGTGCCAGCAGTTTCTGGCAGGGTGATGAAAAACTGTTTTTT.

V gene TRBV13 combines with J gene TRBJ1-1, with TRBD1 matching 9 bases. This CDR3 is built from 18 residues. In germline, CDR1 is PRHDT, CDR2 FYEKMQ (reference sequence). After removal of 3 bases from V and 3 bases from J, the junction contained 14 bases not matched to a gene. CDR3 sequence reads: CASSFISSFDRGYTEAFF. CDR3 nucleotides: TGTGCCAGCAGCTTCATTAGTTCTTTCGACAGGGGGTACACTGAAGCTTTCTTT. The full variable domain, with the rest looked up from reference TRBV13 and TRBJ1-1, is AAGVIQSPRHLIKEKRETATLKCYPIPRHDTVYWYQQGPGQDPQFLISFYEKMQSDKGSIPDRFSAQQFSDYHSELNMSSLELGDSALYFCASSFISSFDRGYTEAFFGQGTRLTVV.

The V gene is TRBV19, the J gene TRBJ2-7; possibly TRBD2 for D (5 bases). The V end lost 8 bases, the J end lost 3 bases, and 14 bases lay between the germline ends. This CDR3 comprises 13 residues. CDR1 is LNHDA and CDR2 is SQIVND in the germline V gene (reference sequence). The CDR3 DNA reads TGTGCCAGTGGAGGCCGGGGAATCTACGAGCAGTACTTC. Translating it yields CASGGRGIYEQYF. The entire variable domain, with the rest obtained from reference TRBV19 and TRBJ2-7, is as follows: DGGITQSPKYLFRKEGQNVTLSCEQNLNHDAMYWYRQDPGQGLRLIYYSQIVNDFQKGDIAEGYSVSREKKESFPLTVTSAQKNPTAFYLCASGGRGIYEQYFGPGTRLTVT.

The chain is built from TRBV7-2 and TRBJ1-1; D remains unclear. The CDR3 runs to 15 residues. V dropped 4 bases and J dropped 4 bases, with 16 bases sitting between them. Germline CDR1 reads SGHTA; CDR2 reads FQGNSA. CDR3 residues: CASSSWSHSTTEAFF. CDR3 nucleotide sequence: TGTGCCAGCAGCTCCTGGTCCCACTCGACCACTGAAGCTTTCTTT.

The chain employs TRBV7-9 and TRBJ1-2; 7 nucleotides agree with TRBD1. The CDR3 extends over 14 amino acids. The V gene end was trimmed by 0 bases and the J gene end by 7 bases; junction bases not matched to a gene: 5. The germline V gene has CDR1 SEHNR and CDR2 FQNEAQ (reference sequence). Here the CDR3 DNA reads TGTGCCAGCAGCTTAGCGCTCAGGGGGGCTGGCTACACCTTC. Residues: CASSLALRGAGYTF.

The DNA for the CDR3 is TGCGCCAGCAGTGAGGCTGGGGGCGAGCAGTACTTC. It translates to CASSEAGGEQYF. The chain couples TRBV10-1 to TRBJ2-7, with D perhaps matching TRBD1 or TRBD2 (5 bases each). Germline CDR1 is WNHNN and CDR2 is SYGVQD (reference sequence). The length of the CDR3 is 12 residues. V lost 2 bases and J lost 6, with 8 bases in between.

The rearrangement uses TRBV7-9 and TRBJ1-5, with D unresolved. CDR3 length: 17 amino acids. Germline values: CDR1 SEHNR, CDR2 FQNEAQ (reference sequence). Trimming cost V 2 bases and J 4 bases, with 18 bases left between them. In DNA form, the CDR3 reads TGTGCCAGCAGCTTAAGTACAGCGAGGATCCCTAATCAGCCCCAGCATTTT. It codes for CASSLSTARIPNQPQHF. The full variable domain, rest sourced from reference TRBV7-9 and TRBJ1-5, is DTGVSQNPRHKITKRGQNVTFRCDPISEHNRLYWYRQTLGQGPEFLTYFQNEAQLEKSRLLSDRFSAERPKGSFSTLEIQRTEQGDSAMYLCASSLSTARIPNQPQHFGDGTRLSIL.

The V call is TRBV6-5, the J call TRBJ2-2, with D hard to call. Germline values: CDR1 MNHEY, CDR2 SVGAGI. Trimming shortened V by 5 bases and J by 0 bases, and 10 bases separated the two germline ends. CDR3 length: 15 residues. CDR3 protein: CASSKSAANTGELFF. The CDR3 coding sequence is TGTGCCAGCAGTAAAAGCGCCGCGAACACCGGGGAGCTGTTTTTT.

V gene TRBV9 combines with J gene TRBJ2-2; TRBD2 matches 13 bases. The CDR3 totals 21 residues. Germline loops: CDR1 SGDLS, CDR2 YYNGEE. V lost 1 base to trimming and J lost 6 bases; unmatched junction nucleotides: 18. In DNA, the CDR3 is TGTGCCAGCAGCGTACATCCCCACCCCCAGACTAGCGGGAGGCGAGCCGGGGAGCTGTTTTTT. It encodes CASSVHPHPQTSGRRAGELFF.

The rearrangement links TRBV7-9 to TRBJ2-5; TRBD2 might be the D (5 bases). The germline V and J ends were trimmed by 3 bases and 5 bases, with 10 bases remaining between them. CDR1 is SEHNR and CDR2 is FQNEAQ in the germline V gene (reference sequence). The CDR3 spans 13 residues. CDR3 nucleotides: TGTGCCAGCAGCTTGAGCGGTTTGGAGACCCAGTACTTC. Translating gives CASSLSGLETQYF.

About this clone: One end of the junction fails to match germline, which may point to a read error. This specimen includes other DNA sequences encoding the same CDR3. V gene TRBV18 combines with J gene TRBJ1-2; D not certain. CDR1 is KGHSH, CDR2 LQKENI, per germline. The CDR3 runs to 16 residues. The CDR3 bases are TGTGCCAGCTCACCTACTACGTGGAACTCAGACTCCCCCCTATCCTTC. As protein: CASSPTTWNSDSPLSF.

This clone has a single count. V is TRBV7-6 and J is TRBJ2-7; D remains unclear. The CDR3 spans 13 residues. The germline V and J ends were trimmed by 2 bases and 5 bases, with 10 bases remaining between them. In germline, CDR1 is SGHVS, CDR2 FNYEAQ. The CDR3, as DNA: TGTGCCAGCAGCTTAACCCCGGGCGACGAGCAGTACTTC. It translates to CASSLTPGDEQYF.

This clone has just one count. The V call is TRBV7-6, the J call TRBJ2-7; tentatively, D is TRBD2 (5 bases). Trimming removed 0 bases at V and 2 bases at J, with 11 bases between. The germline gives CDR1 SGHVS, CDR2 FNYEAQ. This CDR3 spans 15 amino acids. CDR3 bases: TGTGCCAGCAGCTTAGCGATCGCAGCGGCCTACGAGCAGTACTTC. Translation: CASSLAIAAAYEQYF.

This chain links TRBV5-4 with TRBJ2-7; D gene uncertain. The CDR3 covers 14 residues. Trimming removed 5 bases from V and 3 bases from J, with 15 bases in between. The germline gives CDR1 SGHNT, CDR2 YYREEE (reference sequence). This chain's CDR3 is CASRLDPASYEQYF. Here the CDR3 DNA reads TGTGCCAGCAGACTCGACCCAGCTAGCTACGAGCAGTACTTC. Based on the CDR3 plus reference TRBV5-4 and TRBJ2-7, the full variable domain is ETGVTQSPTHLIKTRGQQVTLRCSSQSGHNTVSWYQQALGQGPQFIFQYYREEENGRGNFPPRFSGLQFPNYSSELNVNALELDDSALYLCASRLDPASYEQYFGPGTRLTVT.

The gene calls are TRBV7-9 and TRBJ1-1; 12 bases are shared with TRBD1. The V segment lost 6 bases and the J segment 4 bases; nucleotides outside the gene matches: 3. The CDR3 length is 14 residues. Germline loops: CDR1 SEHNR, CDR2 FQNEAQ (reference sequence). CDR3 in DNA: TGTGCCAGCAGGGGACAGGGGGCGGGCACTGAAGCTTTCTTT. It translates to CASRGQGAGTEAFF.

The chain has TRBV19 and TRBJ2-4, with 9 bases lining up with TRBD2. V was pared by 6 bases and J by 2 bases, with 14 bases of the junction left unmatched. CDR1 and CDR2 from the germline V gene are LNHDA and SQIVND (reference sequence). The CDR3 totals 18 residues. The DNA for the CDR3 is TGTGCCAGTAGCTCGACCCGTAGCGGGAGAACGACCAAAAACATTCAGTACTTC. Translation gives CASSSTRSGRTTKNIQYF. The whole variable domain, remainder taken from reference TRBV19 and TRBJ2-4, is DGGITQSPKYLFRKEGQNVTLSCEQNLNHDAMYWYRQDPGQGLRLIYYSQIVNDFQKGDIAEGYSVSREKKESFPLTVTSAQKNPTAFYLCASSSTRSGRTTKNIQYFGAGTRLSVL.

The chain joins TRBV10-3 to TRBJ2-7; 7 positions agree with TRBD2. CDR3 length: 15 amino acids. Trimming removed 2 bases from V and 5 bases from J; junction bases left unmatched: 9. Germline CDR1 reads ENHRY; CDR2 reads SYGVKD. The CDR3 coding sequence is TGTGCCATCAGTGAGGAGGTTGGCGGGAGCAACGAGCAGTACTTC. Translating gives CAISEEVGGSNEQYF.

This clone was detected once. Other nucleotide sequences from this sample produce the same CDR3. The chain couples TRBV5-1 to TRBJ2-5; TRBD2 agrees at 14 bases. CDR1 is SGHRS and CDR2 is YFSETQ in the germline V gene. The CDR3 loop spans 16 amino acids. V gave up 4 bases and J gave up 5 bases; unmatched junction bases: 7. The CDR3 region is CASSLGLAGGRETQYF. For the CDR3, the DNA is TGCGCCAGCAGCCTCGGACTAGCGGGAGGTCGGGAGACCCAGTACTTC.

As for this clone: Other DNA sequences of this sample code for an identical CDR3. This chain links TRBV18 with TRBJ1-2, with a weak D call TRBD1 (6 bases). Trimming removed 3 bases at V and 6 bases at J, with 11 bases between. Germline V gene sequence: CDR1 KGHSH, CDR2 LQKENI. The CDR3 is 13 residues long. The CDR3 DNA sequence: TGTGCCAGCTCACCCCTGGACAGCGATGGCTACACCTTC. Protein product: CASSPLDSDGYTF.

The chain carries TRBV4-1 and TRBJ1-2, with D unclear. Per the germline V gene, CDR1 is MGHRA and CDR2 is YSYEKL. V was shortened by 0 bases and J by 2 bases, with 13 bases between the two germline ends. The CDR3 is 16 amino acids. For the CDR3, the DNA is TGCGCCAGCAGCCAAGAGGTACCGGTCAAAAACTATGGCTACACCTTC. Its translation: CASSQEVPVKNYGYTF.